This T cell receptor beta chain was sequenced in a study of cytomegalovirus exposure and HLA in healthy donors. Findings and limits, study-wide: The records held CMV serostatus as the only immune exposure information. Later work associated 17,000 or so TCR beta sequences with HLA alleles at 0.05 false discovery rate.

J was trimmed by 6 bases and V by 5 bases; bases with no gene match: 5. This CDR3 is 14 amino acids long. Germline values: CDR1 SGHTA, CDR2 FQGTGA. A remark on this clone: Its antigen is as yet unknown.

In the PCR, 60 Vbeta and 13 Jbeta primers were used. Assay used: immunoSEQ multiplex PCR; TCRdb lists only in-frame clones, some missing. The sample contains 70,000 to 80,000 clones, roughly four fifths of which appear only once. The sequenced material came from PBMCs. This TCR came from a man younger than 30 in good health and CMV-seronegative. This chain connects TRBV7-3 to TRBJ2-1, with TRBD2 matching 9 bases. CDR3 DNA sequence: TGTGCCAGCAGCCCGGGACTAGCATTCAATGAGCAGTTCTTC. Translated, it gives CASSPGLAFNEQFF. Full variable domain (missing parts from reference TRBV7-3 and TRBJ2-1): GAGVSQTPSNKVTEKGKYVELRCDPISGHTALYWYRQSLGQGPEFLIYFQGTGAADDSGLPNDRFFAVRPEGSVSTLKIQRTERGDSAVYLCASSPGLAFNEQFFGPGTRLTVL.